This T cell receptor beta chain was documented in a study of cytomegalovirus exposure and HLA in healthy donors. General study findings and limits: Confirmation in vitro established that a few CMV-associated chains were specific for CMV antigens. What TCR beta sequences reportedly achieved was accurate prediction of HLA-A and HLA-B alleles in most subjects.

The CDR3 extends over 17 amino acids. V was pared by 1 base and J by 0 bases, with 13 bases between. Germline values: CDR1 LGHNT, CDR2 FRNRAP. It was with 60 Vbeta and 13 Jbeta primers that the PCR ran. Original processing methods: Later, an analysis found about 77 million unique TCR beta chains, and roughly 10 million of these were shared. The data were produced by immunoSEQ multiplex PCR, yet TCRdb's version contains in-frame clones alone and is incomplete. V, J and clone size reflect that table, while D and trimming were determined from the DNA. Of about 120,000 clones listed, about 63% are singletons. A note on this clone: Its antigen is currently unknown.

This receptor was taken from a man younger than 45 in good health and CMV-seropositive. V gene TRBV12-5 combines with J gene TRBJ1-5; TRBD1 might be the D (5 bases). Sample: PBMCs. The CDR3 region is CASGLDGHFYSNQPQHF. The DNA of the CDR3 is TGTGCTAGTGGTTTGGACGGACACTTTTATAGCAATCAGCCCCAGCATTTT. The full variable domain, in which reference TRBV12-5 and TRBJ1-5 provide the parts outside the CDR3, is DARVTQTPRHKVTEMGQEVTMRCQPILGHNTVFWYRQTMMQGLELLAYFRNRAPLDDSGMPKDRFSAEMPDATLATLKIQPSEPRDSAVYFCASGLDGHFYSNQPQHFGDGTRLSIL.